This TCR beta chain originates from a study of liver allograft versus peripheral blood T cells. As for the study in general: Blood and transplanted-liver T cell receptor repertoires from recipients were compared.

This clonotype came up many times. Its antigen is unidentified. Study-level points and caveats: Peripheral blood reportedly held T cell receptor repertoires that differed from those inside liver allografts.

TCRdb used MiXCR to reprocess the reads, holding one entry per CDR3 protein. The sample carries 13,000 or so distinct CDR3 sequences, under 20% recorded once. The V gene end was trimmed by 5 bases and the J gene end by 4 bases; junction bases not matched to a gene: 7. The CDR3 is 14 residues long. Looked up from germline, CDR1 is SGHNT and CDR2 is YYREEE (reference sequence). J is TRBJ1-1 and V is TRBV5-4; 8 nucleotides match TRBD1. The receptor's source is a human patient who had a liver transplant. Some of the T cells might come from the graft donor. CDR3 DNA sequence: TGTGCCAGCAGTACACAGGGGGTAGGCACTGAAGCTTTCTTT. Encoded protein: CASSTQGVGTEAFF.